These 15 T cell receptor beta chains share one sample of origin, sequenced in a study of T cell responses to AZD1222 COVID-19 vaccine. This table comes from immunoSEQ multiplex PCR, and its TCRdb copy is limited to in-frame clones, with some not included. The table shows 70,000 to 75,000 clones, with around 90% occurring only once. The specimen comprised peripheral blood, sampled 28 days after the second AZD1222 dose. The origin of the receptors is an adult who received the AZD1222 COVID-19 vaccine.

The rearrangement links TRBV7-9 to TRBJ2-5, with D possibly being TRBD1 (6 bases). The V gene lost 5 bases and the J gene lost 5 bases, with 15 bases spanning the gap. CDR1 is SEHNR and CDR2 is FQNEAQ in the germline V gene (reference sequence). This CDR3 is 14 amino acids long. CDR3 loop: CASSPRSGDETQYF. The CDR3 bases are TGTGCCAGCAGCCCCCGGTCAGGGGACGAGACCCAGTACTTC.

This clone was seen more than once but under ten times. The rearrangement uses TRBV2 and TRBJ1-4; D ambiguous. The CDR3 extends over 15 amino acids. From germline, CDR1 is SNHLY and CDR2 FYNNEI. Trimming pared 7 bases from V and 7 bases from J, leaving 19 bases between. The DNA of the CDR3 is TGTGCCAGCAACCTAGAGGGCACCAAGGGTGAAAAACTGTTTTTT. Translated, it gives CASNLEGTKGEKLFF.

V usage is TRBV30 and J usage is TRBJ1-3, with D perhaps TRBD1 (5 bases). Germline lookup yields CDR1 GTSNPN and CDR2 SVGIG (reference sequence). This CDR3 region has 13 residues. Trimming took 5 bases from V and 2 from J, leaving 10 bases between them. CDR3 DNA sequence: TGTGCCTGGGACCTCAGGGCTGGAAACACCATATATTTT. Translation gives CAWDLRAGNTIYF.

V usage is TRBV19 and J usage is TRBJ1-2; D gene ambiguous. Germline V CDR1 and CDR2: LNHDA, SQIVND (reference sequence). The germline V and J ends were trimmed by 5 bases and 3 bases, with 19 bases remaining between them. This CDR3 spans 16 amino acids. CDR3 protein: CASSLFRTDPDYGYTF. CDR3 in DNA: TGTGCCAGTAGTTTATTTAGGACTGACCCCGACTATGGCTACACCTTC. Supplemented by reference TRBV19 and TRBJ1-2, the full variable domain reads DGGITQSPKYLFRKEGQNVTLSCEQNLNHDAMYWYRQDPGQGLRLIYYSQIVNDFQKGDIAEGYSVSREKKESFPLTVTSAQKNPTAFYLCASSLFRTDPDYGYTFGSGTRLTVV.

The V and J genes are TRBV9 and TRBJ2-7; no definite D call. The CDR3 extends over 14 amino acids. Germline V gives CDR1 SGDLS, CDR2 YYNGEE. Trimming removed 6 bases at V and 2 bases at J, with 15 bases between. CDR3 residues: CASNAGSRAYEQYF. The CDR3 DNA reads TGTGCCAGCAATGCTGGAAGTCGGGCCTACGAGCAGTACTTC.

The gene calls are TRBV7-8 and TRBJ1-1, with TRBD1 identical over 7 bases. Trimming took 5 bases from V and 1 from J; bases not matched to a gene: 13. The CDR3 has 17 residues. Germline V gives CDR1 SGHVS, CDR2 FQNEAQ. CDR3: CASSPIKPGQTNTEAFF. DNA of the CDR3: TGTGCCAGCAGCCCGATCAAGCCGGGACAGACGAACACTGAAGCTTTCTTT.

V gene TRBV6-5 combines with J gene TRBJ2-5; D may correspond to TRBD1 or TRBD2 (6 bases each). The V end was cut by 6 bases, the J end by 4 bases, with 18 bases between. The CDR3 totals 15 residues. Germline V gene data show CDR1 as MNHEY and CDR2 as SVGAGI. CDR3 sequence (DNA): TGTGCCAGCAGCCTTAGGGGGGTGGGAGGAGAGACCCAGTACTTC. It specifies CASSLRGVGGETQYF.

This clone was observed a single time. V gene TRBV19 combines with J gene TRBJ2-1, with 15 nucleotides matching TRBD2. From germline, CDR1 is LNHDA and CDR2 SQIVND (reference sequence). The CDR3 length is 15 residues. The V gene end was trimmed by 8 bases and the J gene end by 8 bases; junction bases not matched to a gene: 7. The CDR3 bases are TGTGCCAGTCAGGGGACTAGCGGGAGGTCAGATGAGCAGTTCTTC. It encodes CASQGTSGRSDEQFF.

Note on this clone: Other DNA sequences in this sample translate to the same CDR3. Here the CDR3 reads CASSLAAGGSYEQYF. The CDR3 DNA sequence: TGTGCCAGCAGCCTAGCAGCAGGGGGCTCCTACGAGCAGTACTTC. The rearrangement uses TRBV28 and TRBJ2-7; 7 bases fit TRBD1. Germline V gene sequence: CDR1 MDHEN, CDR2 SYDVKM. Unmatched junction bases numbered 8, after V lost 6 bases and J lost 0 bases. The CDR3 contains 15 residues. Filled out from reference TRBV28 and TRBJ2-7, the complete variable domain reads DVKVTQSSRYLVKRTGEKVFLECVQDMDHENMFWYRQDPGLGLRLIYFSYDVKMKEKGDIPEGYSVSREKKERFSLILESASTNQTSMYLCASSLAAGGSYEQYFGPGTRLTVT.

The CDR3 is CASSATAYQPQHF. In DNA, the CDR3 is TGTGCCAGCAGTGCGACAGCTTATCAGCCCCAGCATTTT. The chain carries TRBV27 and TRBJ1-5, with D possibly being TRBD1 (5 bases). CDR3 length equals 13 residues. The germline gives CDR1 MNHEY, CDR2 SMNVEV (reference sequence). The V end lost 5 bases, the J end lost 5 bases, and 10 bases lay between the germline ends.

CDR3 sequence: CASSQEGTGFGNQPQHF. The CDR3 DNA is TGCGCCAGCAGCCAAGAGGGGACGGGGTTCGGCAATCAGCCCCAGCATTTT. The chain carries TRBV4-1 and TRBJ1-5, with D possibly TRBD1 on 5 matching bases. V was trimmed by 0 bases and J by 2 bases, leaving 14 bases between them. The CDR3 has 17 residues. Germline V gene lookup returns CDR1 MGHRA and CDR2 YSYEKL.

The rearrangement uses TRBV5-8 and TRBJ2-1; 9 bases match TRBD2. In germline, CDR1 is SGHTS, CDR2 YDEGEE. The CDR3 loop spans 17 amino acids. After removal of 4 bases from V and 0 bases from J, the junction contained 8 bases not matched to a gene. CDR3 sequence: CASSPRLAESSYNEQFF. The DNA of the CDR3 is TGTGCCAGCAGCCCTCGACTAGCGGAGAGCTCCTACAATGAGCAGTTCTTC.

The chain uses TRBV18 and TRBJ2-3; 7 bases agree with TRBD2. J was trimmed by 1 base and V by 2 bases; bases with no gene match: 9. CDR1 and CDR2 from the germline V gene are KGHSH and LQKENI. The CDR3 covers 17 residues. The CDR3 reads CASSPSGGSRGTDTQYF. The DNA of the CDR3 is TGTGCCAGCTCACCAAGTGGCGGGAGTCGCGGCACAGATACGCAGTATTTT.

This clone was observed once. This chain connects TRBV5-1 to TRBJ2-1; TRBD2 aligns across 7 bases. Germline CDR1 and CDR2: SGHRS and YFSETQ. The CDR3 contains 17 residues. Trimming at V came to 2 bases and at J to 8 bases, leaving 16 bases not matched to a gene. The CDR3 protein is CASSLPPTGLAADEQFF. CDR3 nucleotides: TGCGCCAGCAGCTTACCCCCAACCGGTCTAGCGGCTGATGAGCAGTTCTTC.

The CDR3 nucleotides are TGTGCCAGCAGCTATCAAGCAACTAATGAAAAACTGTTTTTT. Translation: CASSYQATNEKLFF. The V gene is TRBV11-2, the J gene TRBJ1-4, with D unclear. V was cut by 4 bases and J by 0 bases, with 6 bases left in between. The length of the CDR3 is 14 residues. Germline CDR1 reads SGHAT; CDR2 reads FQNNGV.